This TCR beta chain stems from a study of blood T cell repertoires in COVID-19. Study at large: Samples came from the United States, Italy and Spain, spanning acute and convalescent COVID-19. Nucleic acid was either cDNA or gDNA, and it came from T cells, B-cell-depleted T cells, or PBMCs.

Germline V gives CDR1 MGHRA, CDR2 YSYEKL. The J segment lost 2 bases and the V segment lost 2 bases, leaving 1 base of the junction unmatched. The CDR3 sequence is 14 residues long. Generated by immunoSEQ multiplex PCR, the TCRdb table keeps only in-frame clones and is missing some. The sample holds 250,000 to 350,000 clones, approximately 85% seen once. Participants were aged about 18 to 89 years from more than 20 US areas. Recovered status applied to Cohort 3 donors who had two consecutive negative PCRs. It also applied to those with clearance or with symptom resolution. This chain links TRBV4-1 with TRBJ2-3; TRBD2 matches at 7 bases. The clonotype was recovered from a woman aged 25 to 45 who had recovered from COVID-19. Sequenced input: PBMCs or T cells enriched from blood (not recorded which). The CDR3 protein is CASSQTSDTDTQYF. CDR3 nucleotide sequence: TGCGCCAGCAGCCAAACTAGCGACACAGATACGCAGTATTTT.